This T cell receptor (beta chain) derives from a study of blood T cells in healthy people across ages. Turning to this clonotype: Its antigen is unknown.

Germline CDR1 is MNHEY and CDR2 is SVGEGT. This CDR3 is built from 15 residues. The second PCR ran about 6 to 11 cycles with a sample-barcoded 5' primer and J-beta primers. Unique molecular identifiers of 12 random nucleotides labeled each cDNA. Via MiXCR, TCRdb re-called the 5' RACE reads, giving one row per CDR3 protein. Among around 900,000 distinct CDR3 sequences listed, 45% to 60% were seen once. Findings of the study overall: Naive and antigen-experienced cells were not separated, limiting conclusive comparison. Across the age range, TCR beta diversity per million T cells fell in a roughly linear way.

Isolation yielded PBMCs, at least 6.5 million per sample, in every case. The specimen was blood. The sequence was obtained from a woman aged 55-70 years in good health. The chain uses TRBV6-2 or TRBV6-3 and TRBJ2-7; TRBD2 matches at 12 bases. The J call is in doubt because the DNA end fits TRBJ2-5 better. Written as DNA, the CDR3 is TGTGCCAGCAGGACTAGCGGGAGAGTTATGGAGACCCAGTACTTC. Its translation is CASRTSGRVMETQYF.